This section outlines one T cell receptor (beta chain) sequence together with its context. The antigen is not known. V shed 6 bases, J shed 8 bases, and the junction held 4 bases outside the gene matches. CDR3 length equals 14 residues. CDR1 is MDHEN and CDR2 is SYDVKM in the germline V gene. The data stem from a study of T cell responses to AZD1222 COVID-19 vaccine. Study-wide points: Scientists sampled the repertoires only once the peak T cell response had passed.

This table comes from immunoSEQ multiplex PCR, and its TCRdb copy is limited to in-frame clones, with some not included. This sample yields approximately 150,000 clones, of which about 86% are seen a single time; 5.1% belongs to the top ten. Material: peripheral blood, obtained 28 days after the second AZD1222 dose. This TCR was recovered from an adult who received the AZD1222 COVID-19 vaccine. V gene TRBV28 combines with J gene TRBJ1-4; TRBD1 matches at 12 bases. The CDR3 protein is CASRLGQGAEKLFF. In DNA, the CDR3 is TGTGCCAGCAGATTGGGACAGGGGGCGGAAAAACTGTTTTTT.